Listed here are 24 T cell receptor beta chains from one sample, sequenced in a study of CD8+CD57+ T cells in acquired aplastic anemia. Genomic DNA provided the template from which TCR beta VDJ and CDR3 profiles were obtained. Using its own MiXCR run on the reads, TCRdb lists one record per CDR3 protein. The sample holds about 75,000 distinct CDR3 sequences; around 70% are singletons and the top ten take around 80%. Sequencing was done on patients that had shown CD8+CD57+ cell expansion by flow cytometry. The sequenced sample was sorted CD4+, CD8+, or CD8+CD57+ T cells (not recorded which) from PBMCs. Receptor source: a human donor with aplastic anemia.

The CDR3 loop is CASGERAVSGDTQYF. DNA for the CDR3: TGTGCCAGCGGGGAAAGGGCGGTAAGCGGAGATACGCAGTATTTT. This chain links TRBV2 with TRBJ2-3; tentatively, D is TRBD2 (5 bases). CDR3 length: 15 amino acids. Trimming shortened V by 8 bases and J by 5 bases, and 20 bases separated the two germline ends. CDR1 and CDR2 (germline): SNHLY, FYNNEI.

The CDR3, as DNA: TGTGCCAGCAGCTTATATTCGGGAAACACCATATATTTT. The encoded protein is CASSLYSGNTIYF. The chain combines TRBV7-2 with TRBJ1-3; D is unclear. The germline gives CDR1 SGHTA, CDR2 FQGNSA. The length of the CDR3 is 13 residues. V gave up 2 bases and J gave up 4 bases, with 6 bases separating them.

This clonotype was seen more than once but under ten times. The chain is built from TRBV19 and TRBJ1-2, with TRBD1 matching 7 bases. Germline V gene sequence: CDR1 LNHDA, CDR2 SQIVND (reference sequence). The CDR3 spans 15 residues. Trimming cost V 5 bases and J 6 bases; bases outside gene matches: 12. In DNA form, the CDR3 reads TGTGCCAGTAGTTCACAGGGGCGTGGGGGTGATGGCTACACCTTC. Translation gives CASSSQGRGGDGYTF.

The chain employs TRBV2 and TRBJ2-7, with 12 bases identical to TRBD2. This CDR3 spans 15 amino acids. Unmatched junction bases numbered 7, after V lost 7 bases and J lost 3 bases. Germline lookup yields CDR1 SNHLY and CDR2 FYNNEI. Here the CDR3 DNA reads TGTGCCAGCACCGTAGGGACTAGCGGGCACTACGAGCAGTACTTC. As protein: CASTVGTSGHYEQYF. Full variable domain (missing parts from reference TRBV2 and TRBJ2-7): EPEVTQTPSHQVTQMGQEVILRCVPISNHLYFYWYRQILGQKVEFLVSFYNNEISEKSEIFDDQFSVERPDGSNFTLKIRSTKLEDSAMYFCASTVGTSGHYEQYFGPGTRLTVT.

The genes are TRBV7-9 and TRBJ1-1, with 8 positions matching TRBD1. The V gene end was trimmed by 5 bases and the J gene end by 2 bases; junction bases not matched to a gene: 7. The CDR3 sequence is 15 residues long. CDR1 is SEHNR, CDR2 FQNEAQ, per germline (reference sequence). CDR3 sequence (DNA): TGTGCCAGCAGCCCTCCCGGGACAGGTAACACTGAAGCTTTCTTT. The encoded protein is CASSPPGTGNTEAFF.

The chain carries TRBV6-1 and TRBJ2-5; TRBD1 aligns across 9 bases. Germline values: CDR1 MNHNS, CDR2 SASEGT. The trim removed 6 bases at V and 5 bases at J, leaving 7 bases unmatched. The CDR3 runs 14 residues. The CDR3 protein is CASSSGTGYETQYF. Here the CDR3 DNA reads TGTGCCAGCAGCAGCGGGACAGGGTACGAGACCCAGTACTTC.

As concerns this clonotype: One end of the junction does not line up with germline, which may come from a read error. This sequence joins TRBV7-2 and TRBJ2-7; D gene unclear. This CDR3 has 13 residues. Looked up from germline, CDR1 is SGHTA and CDR2 is FQGNSA. The CDR3 region is CASSYPGSYEQYF. The DNA for the CDR3 is TGCGCCAGCAGTTACCCAGGCTCCTACGAGCAGTACTTC.

V gene TRBV7-2 combines with J gene TRBJ2-7; a weak D match, TRBD2 (5 bases). This CDR3 contains 12 residues. Trimming pared 5 bases from V and 7 bases from J, leaving 12 bases between. Germline-derived CDR1 and CDR2 are SGHTA and FQGNSA. As DNA, the CDR3 is TGTGCCAGCAGCCATACAACGGGAGAGCAGTACTTC. This gives the protein CASSHTTGEQYF.

The chain recombines TRBV19 with TRBJ1-5, with 8 bases fitting TRBD1. V shed 5 bases, J shed 3 bases, and the junction held 6 bases outside the gene matches. CDR1 and CDR2 (germline): LNHDA, SQIVND (reference sequence). The CDR3 runs 15 residues. The CDR3 loop reads CASSAQTGDNQPQHF. The DNA for the CDR3 is TGTGCCAGTAGTGCGCAGACAGGGGACAATCAGCCCCAGCATTTT.

This clonotype was found many times. The chain joins TRBV2 to TRBJ1-1, with D maybe TRBD1 (5 bases). Per germline, CDR1 SNHLY and CDR2 FYNNEI. This CDR3 has 13 residues. Here the CDR3 DNA reads TGTGCAGCACGGGGGGAGGGGAACACTGAAGCTTTCTTT. It is translated as CAARGEGNTEAFF.

This clonotype was observed a handful of times. A read error may produce the germline difference seen at one junction end. V is TRBV2 and J is TRBJ2-3, with TRBD1 identical over 8 bases. The CDR3 totals 15 residues. The germline CDR1 and CDR2 sequences are SNHLY and FYNNEI. The CDR3 is CATSDEQGEDDTQYF. For the CDR3, the DNA is TGTGCCACCAGTGATGAACAGGGGGAGGACGATACGCAGTATTTT.

V is TRBV19 and J is TRBJ1-2, with 8 bases matching TRBD1. V gave up 8 bases and J gave up 5 bases; unmatched junction bases: 10. In germline, CDR1 is LNHDA, CDR2 SQIVND (reference sequence). CDR3 length equals 14 residues. The CDR3 sequence is CASVQGQGAYGYTF. The DNA of the CDR3 is TGTGCCAGTGTACAAGGGCAGGGGGCATATGGCTACACCTTC.

The J gene is TRBJ2-7, the V gene TRBV15; tentatively, D is TRBD1 or TRBD2 (5 bases each). The V end lost 1 base, the J end lost 4 bases, and 11 bases lay between the germline ends. CDR3 length equals 14 residues. Germline-derived CDR1 and CDR2 are LNHNV and YYDKDF (reference sequence). CDR3 coding DNA: TGTGCCACCAGCAGAGTGGGTGGGGGATACGAGCAGTACTTC. Its translation is CATSRVGGGYEQYF. Filled out from reference TRBV15 and TRBJ2-7, the complete variable domain reads DAMVIQNPRYQVTQFGKPVTLSCSQTLNHNVMYWYQQKSSQAPKLLFHYYDKDFNNEADTPDNFQSRRPNTSFCFLDIRSPGLGDTAMYLCATSRVGGGYEQYFGPGTRLTVT.

The rearrangement uses TRBV5-5 and TRBJ2-7; D might be TRBD1 (6 bases). V lost 1 base, J lost 4 bases, and 12 bases lay in between. CDR1 SGHKS and CDR2 YYEKEE come from the germline V gene (reference sequence). The CDR3 consists of 14 residues. The chain's CDR3 is CASSLSQGSYEQYF. The CDR3 nucleotides are TGTGCCAGCAGCTTGAGTCAGGGGTCGTACGAGCAGTACTTC.

This rearrangement joins TRBV2 to TRBJ2-7; TRBD1 agrees at 10 bases. Losses at the gene ends were 6 bases for V and 4 bases for J; bases not matched to a gene: 3. CDR1 is SNHLY, CDR2 FYNNEI, per germline. This CDR3 is 13 amino acids long. Written as DNA, the CDR3 is TGTGCCAGCAGCGGACAGGGGGGATACGAGCAGTACTTC. The encoded protein is CASSGQGGYEQYF. The whole variable domain, filled in from reference TRBV2 and TRBJ2-7, reads EPEVTQTPSHQVTQMGQEVILRCVPISNHLYFYWYRQILGQKVEFLVSFYNNEISEKSEIFDDQFSVERPDGSNFTLKIRSTKLEDSAMYFCASSGQGGYEQYFGPGTRLTVT.

The chain links TRBV5-4 to TRBJ2-1; no reliable D call. V dropped 3 bases and J dropped 7 bases, with 17 bases sitting between them. CDR3 length: 15 amino acids. Per the germline V gene, CDR1 is SGHNT and CDR2 is YYREEE (reference sequence). The CDR3 protein is CASSSPSGTLNEQFF. The CDR3, as DNA: TGTGCCAGCAGCTCTCCTTCCGGTACCTTAAATGAGCAGTTCTTC. Variable domain in full (rest from reference TRBV5-4 and TRBJ2-1): ETGVTQSPTHLIKTRGQQVTLRCSSQSGHNTVSWYQQALGQGPQFIFQYYREEENGRGNFPPRFSGLQFPNYSSELNVNALELDDSALYLCASSSPSGTLNEQFFGPGTRLTVL.

The J gene is TRBJ1-6, the V gene TRBV20-1; D not certain. Germline V gene lookup returns CDR1 DFQATT and CDR2 SNEGSKA (reference sequence). V lost 6 bases, J lost 10 bases, and 16 bases lay in between. This CDR3 spans 13 amino acids. The CDR3 region has the DNA TGCAGTGCCAGTCGGGGTCTGCAGTCACCCCTCCACTTT. It is translated as CSASRGLQSPLHF.

The chain joins TRBV7-2 to TRBJ2-7; TRBD1 might be the D (6 bases). Germline-derived CDR1 and CDR2 are SGHTA and FQGNSA. Trimming stripped 4 bases from V and 3 bases from J, with 10 bases between. This CDR3 is 13 amino acids long. In DNA, the CDR3 is TGTGCCAGCAGCTCAACAGGGAACTACGAGCAGTACTTC. It is translated as CASSSTGNYEQYF.

The chain recombines TRBV20-1 with TRBJ2-7; TRBD2 aligns across 11 bases. V lost 0 bases and J lost 2; bases outside the gene matches: 9. Germline CDR1 DFQATT, CDR2 SNEGSKA (reference sequence). CDR3 size: 17 residues. CDR3 sequence (DNA): TGCAGTGCTAGAGAAGGCCAAGGTAGCGGGGGGGCCTACGAGCAGTACTTC. Its protein is CSAREGQGSGGAYEQYF.

The chain recombines TRBV12-3 or TRBV12-4 with TRBJ2-3; TRBD2 aligns across 14 bases. This CDR3 comprises 15 residues. Unmatched junction bases numbered 7, after V lost 6 bases and J lost 8 bases. The CDR3 DNA is TGTGCCAGCAGCTCGGGACTAGCGGGGGAGGGTACGCAGTATTTT. It codes for CASSSGLAGEGTQYF.

The rearrangement joins TRBV11-2 to TRBJ2-3; no definite D call. This CDR3 region has 16 residues. Deletions cut 3 bases from V and 1 base from J, with 14 bases between. Germline CDR1 and CDR2: SGHAT and FQNNGV. DNA of the CDR3: TGTGCCAGCAGCTTCCTCCCCCTGGCGCGCACAGATACGCAGTATTTT. It encodes CASSFLPLARTDTQYF.

In this sample, this clonotype turned up many times. This chain links TRBV2 with TRBJ2-5, with TRBD2 matching 8 bases. The CDR3 is 15 amino acids. V dropped 8 bases and J dropped 5; count of bases not matched to a gene: 13. From germline, CDR1 is SNHLY and CDR2 FYNNEI. In DNA, the CDR3 is TGTGCCAGCGAGGTCGGTTCCGGGGGGGGCGAGACCCAGTACTTC. Its translation: CASEVGSGGGETQYF.

This clonotype was seen once. The chain combines TRBV4-2 with TRBJ2-5; 7 bases are shared with TRBD2. Germline V gene lookup returns CDR1 LGHNA and CDR2 YNFKEQ. This CDR3 region has 16 residues. The ends lost 1 base at V and 4 bases at J; junction bases unmatched: 9. The DNA of the CDR3 is TGTGCCAGCAGCCAAGGGGAGGGAGCGTTGAGAGAGACCCAGTACTTC. Translated, it gives CASSQGEGALRETQYF.

A word on this clonotype: Since the CDR3 does not end with the conserved phenylalanine or tryptophan, this likely comes from a read error. The limits of the CDR3 on the DNA are not certain, so only TCRdb's listed CDR3 is given. The chain employs TRBV25-1 and TRBJ1-3. Germline CDR1 and CDR2: MGHDK and SYGVNS. The CDR3 length is 8 residues, termini included. The CDR3: CASSDRHT.